This is a list of T cell receptor beta chains from one sample in a study of breast tumors, draining lymph nodes, adjacent tissues. TCRdb reprocessed the multiplex PCR reads with MiXCR, giving one entry per CDR3 protein. This table has under 70,000 distinct CDR3 sequences, 40% to 45% appearing once. The sequenced sample was breast tumor tissue. These TCRs come from a female donor with breast cancer. Some clones in this sample may be carry-over from other donors' samples. Both conserved end residues are part of each CDR3. The D gene is left open where the match is weak. Rows give clone size only sometimes, using once, few, many, or a class for an expanded clone.

j_gene: TRBJ2-1; d_gene: TRBD2; v_gene: TRBV12-3/TRBV12-4; abundance: many; CDR3aa: CASEPLAGENEQFF; CDR3nt: TGTGCCAGCGAGCCGCTAGCGGGAGAAAATGAGCAGTTCTTC
j_gene: TRBJ2-3; d_gene: NA; v_gene: TRBV7-8; abundance: many; CDR3aa: CASSLGGNRFTDTQYF; CDR3nt: TGTGCCAGCAGCCTAGGAGGTAATCGGTTTACAGATACGCAGTATTTT
j_gene: TRBJ1-1; d_gene: NA; v_gene: TRBV10-3; abundance: few; CDR3aa: CAITADMNTEAFF; CDR3nt: TGTGCCATCACGGCAGATATGAACACTGAAGCTTTCTTT
j_gene: TRBJ2-5; d_gene: NA; v_gene: TRBV6-5; abundance: many; CDR3aa: CASSYYQNGETQYF; CDR3nt: TGTGCCAGCAGTTACTATCAAAATGGGGAGACCCAGTACTTC
j_gene: TRBJ2-1; d_gene: NA; v_gene: TRBV20-1; abundance: NA; CDR3aa: CSARVLAAGRDTFNEQFF; CDR3nt: TGCAGTGCTAGAGTCTTGGCGGCGGGACGGGATACATTTAATGAGCAGTTCTTC
j_gene: TRBJ2-2; d_gene: NA; v_gene: TRBV7-3; abundance: many; CDR3aa: CASSLQGVLNTGELFF; CDR3nt: TGTGCCAGCAGCTTACAAGGGGTATTGAACACCGGGGAGCTGTTTTTT
j_gene: TRBJ1-3; d_gene: NA; v_gene: TRBV29-1; abundance: NA; CDR3aa: CSVQKGGSAGNAIYF; CDR3nt: TGCAGCGTCCAAAAAGGGGGGAGCGCTGGAAACGCCATATATTTC
j_gene: TRBJ2-1; d_gene: NA; v_gene: TRBV5-8; abundance: many; CDR3aa: CASSPQRANFYNEQFF; CDR3nt: TGTGCCAGCAGCCCCCAGCGGGCAAACTTCTACAATGAGCAGTTCTTC
j_gene: TRBJ2-1; d_gene: TRBD1; v_gene: TRBV13; abundance: NA; CDR3aa: CASSLGTGTNEQFF; CDR3nt: TGTGCCAGCAGCTTAGGGACAGGGACCAATGAGCAGTTCTTC
j_gene: TRBJ2-7; d_gene: NA; v_gene: TRBV20-1; abundance: NA; CDR3aa: CSARGGRASEQYF; CDR3nt: TGCAGTGCTAGGGGGGGCAGGGCGAGCGAGCAGTACTTC
j_gene: TRBJ2-5; d_gene: TRBD2; v_gene: TRBV6-4; abundance: NA; CDR3aa: CAGTQTSGSEGTQYF; CDR3nt: TGTGCCGGCACACAGACTAGCGGGAGTGAAGGGACCCAGTACTTC
j_gene: TRBJ1-1; d_gene: TRBD1; v_gene: TRBV12-3/TRBV12-4; abundance: few; CDR3aa: CASSRRDRGNDISAFF; CDR3nt: TGTGCCAGCAGCCGCAGAGACAGGGGGAACGATATATCGGCTTTCTTT
j_gene: TRBJ1-1; d_gene: TRBD1; v_gene: TRBV12-3/TRBV12-4; abundance: NA; CDR3aa: CASRRTDRANTEAFF; CDR3nt: TGTGCCAGCAGGAGAACCGACAGGGCGAACACTGAAGCTTTCTTT
j_gene: TRBJ1-4; d_gene: NA; v_gene: TRBV20-1; abundance: NA; CDR3aa: CSAQDPEGINEGKLFF; CDR3nt: TGCAGTGCTCAGGACCCCGAGGGGATCAATGAGGGAAAACTGTTTTTT
j_gene: TRBJ1-2; d_gene: NA; v_gene: TRBV6-1; abundance: many; CDR3aa: CASIRDRGRYGYTF; CDR3nt: TGTGCCAGCATTCGGGACCGGGGTCGGTATGGCTACACCTTC
j_gene: TRBJ2-1; d_gene: TRBD2; v_gene: TRBV19; abundance: many; CDR3aa: CASSPTSGGNWQFF; CDR3nt: TGTGCCAGTAGCCCGACTAGCGGGGGGAACTGGCAGTTCTTC
j_gene: TRBJ1-1; d_gene: NA; v_gene: TRBV27; abundance: NA; CDR3aa: CASSLLRVLGENTEAFF; CDR3nt: TGTGCCAGCAGTTTATTACGGGTGCTAGGGGAGAACACTGAAGCTTTCTTT
j_gene: TRBJ2-1; d_gene: NA; v_gene: TRBV5-1; abundance: many; CDR3aa: CASKDDHYAMQFF; CDR3nt: TGCGCCAGCAAAGACGACCATTACGCTATGCAGTTCTTC
j_gene: TRBJ2-5; d_gene: NA; v_gene: TRBV7-9; abundance: NA; CDR3aa: CASSPGTATGETQYF; CDR3nt: TGTGCCAGCAGCCCCGGGACCGCCACCGGGGAGACCCAGTACTTC
j_gene: TRBJ2-6; d_gene: NA; v_gene: TRBV20-1; abundance: NA; CDR3aa: CSARQPRTGANVLTF; CDR3nt: TGCAGTGCTAGACAGCCTAGGACTGGGGCCAACGTCCTGACTTTC
j_gene: TRBJ2-1; d_gene: TRBD1; v_gene: TRBV7-3; abundance: many; CDR3aa: CASSLSPDRGYRGEQFF; CDR3nt: TGTGCCAGCAGCTTATCCCCGGACAGGGGTTACCGGGGTGAGCAGTTCTTC
j_gene: TRBJ1-1; d_gene: NA; v_gene: TRBV27; abundance: once; CDR3aa: CASSSRLAGGSTEAFF; CDR3nt: TGTGCCAGCAGTTCCCGACTAGCGGGGGGGAGCACTGAAGCTTTCTTT
j_gene: TRBJ2-5; d_gene: TRBD1; v_gene: TRBV7-9; abundance: NA; CDR3aa: CASSTGGLGETQYF; CDR3nt: TGTGCCAGCAGCACAGGGGGTTTGGGTGAGACCCAGTACTTC
j_gene: TRBJ1-3; d_gene: NA; v_gene: TRBV11-3; abundance: many; CDR3aa: CASSRQTGRAGNTIYF; CDR3nt: TGTGCCAGCAGCCGTCAGACAGGTCGGGCCGGAAACACCATATATTTT
j_gene: TRBJ2-1; d_gene: NA; v_gene: TRBV19; abundance: many; CDR3aa: CASSITFRGDEQFF; CDR3nt: TGTGCCAGTAGTATCACGTTCCGAGGGGACGAGCAGTTCTTC
j_gene: TRBJ1-6; d_gene: NA; v_gene: TRBV15; abundance: NA; CDR3aa: CATSRDLARLSPLHF; CDR3nt: TGTGCCACCAGCAGAGATCTGGCCAGACTCTCACCCCTCCACTTT
j_gene: TRBJ2-7; d_gene: TRBD2; v_gene: TRBV5-8; abundance: many; CDR3aa: CASSLGTSGPSEQYF; CDR3nt: TGTGCCAGCAGCTTAGGGACTAGCGGGCCCTCCGAGCAGTACTTC
j_gene: TRBJ2-3; d_gene: NA; v_gene: TRBV12-3/TRBV12-4; abundance: many; CDR3aa: CASSSLPGHPSTDTQYF; CDR3nt: TGTGCCAGCAGTTCCCTACCGGGACATCCTAGCACAGATACGCAGTATTTT
j_gene: TRBJ2-7; d_gene: NA; v_gene: TRBV20-1; abundance: many; CDR3aa: CSAPGGAYEQYF; CDR3nt: TGCAGTGCCCCTGGGGGGGCTTACGAGCAGTACTTC